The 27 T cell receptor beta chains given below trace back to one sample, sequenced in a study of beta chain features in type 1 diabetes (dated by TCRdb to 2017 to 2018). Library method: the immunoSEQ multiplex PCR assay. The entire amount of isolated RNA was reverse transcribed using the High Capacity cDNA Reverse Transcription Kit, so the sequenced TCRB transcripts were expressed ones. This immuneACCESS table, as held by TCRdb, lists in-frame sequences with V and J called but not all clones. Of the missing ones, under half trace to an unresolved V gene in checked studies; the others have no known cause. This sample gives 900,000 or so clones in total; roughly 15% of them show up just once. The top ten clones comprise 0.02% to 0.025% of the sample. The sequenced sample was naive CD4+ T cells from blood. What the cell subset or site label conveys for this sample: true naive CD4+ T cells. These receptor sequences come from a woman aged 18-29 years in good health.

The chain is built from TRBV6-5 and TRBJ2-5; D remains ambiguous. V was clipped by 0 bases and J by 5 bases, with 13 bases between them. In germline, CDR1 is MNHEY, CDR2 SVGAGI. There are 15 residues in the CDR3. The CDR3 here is CASSYSILFRETQYF. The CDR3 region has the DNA TGTGCCAGCAGTTACTCGATTTTGTTTCGTGAGACCCAGTACTTC.

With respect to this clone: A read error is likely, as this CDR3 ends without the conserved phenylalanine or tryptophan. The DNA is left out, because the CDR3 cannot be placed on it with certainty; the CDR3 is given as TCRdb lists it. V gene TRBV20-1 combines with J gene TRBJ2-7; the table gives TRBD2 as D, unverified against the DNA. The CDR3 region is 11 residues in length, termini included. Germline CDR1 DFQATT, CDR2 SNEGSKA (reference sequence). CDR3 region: CSARAGVRDWL.

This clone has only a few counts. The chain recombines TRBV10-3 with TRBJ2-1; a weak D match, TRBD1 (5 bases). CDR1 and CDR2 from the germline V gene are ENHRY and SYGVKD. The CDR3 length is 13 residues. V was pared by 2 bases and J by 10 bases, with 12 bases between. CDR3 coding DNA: TGTGCCATCAGTGAGCAGTTGGGGCACGAGCAGTTCTTC. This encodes CAISEQLGHEQFF.

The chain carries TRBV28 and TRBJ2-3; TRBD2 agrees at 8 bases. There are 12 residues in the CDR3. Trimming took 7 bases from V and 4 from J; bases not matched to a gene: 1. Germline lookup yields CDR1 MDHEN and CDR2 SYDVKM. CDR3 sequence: CASIAGSDTQYF. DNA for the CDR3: TGTGCCAGCATAGCGGGATCAGATACGCAGTATTTT.

For the CDR3, the DNA is TGTGCCAGCGGACCGGGACAGGGTGTCGATACGCAGTATTTT. As protein: CASGPGQGVDTQYF. The chain recombines TRBV7-9 with TRBJ2-3, with TRBD1 matching 9 bases. The CDR3 spans 14 residues. The ends lost 8 bases at V and 6 bases at J; junction bases unmatched: 9. Per germline, CDR1 SEHNR and CDR2 FQNEAQ (reference sequence).

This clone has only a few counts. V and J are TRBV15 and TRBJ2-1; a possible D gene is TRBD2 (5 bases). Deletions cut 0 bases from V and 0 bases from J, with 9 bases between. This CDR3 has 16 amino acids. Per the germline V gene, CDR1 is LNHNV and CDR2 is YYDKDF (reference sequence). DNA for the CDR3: TGTGCCACCAGCAGAGATAGCGCGAGCTCCTACAATGAGCAGTTCTTC. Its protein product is CATSRDSASSYNEQFF.

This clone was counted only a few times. The CDR3 region is CASSSLGGLGNTGELFF. The CDR3 region has the DNA TGTGCCAGCAGCTCACTGGGGGGACTGGGAAACACCGGGGAGCTGTTTTTT. V usage is TRBV7-3 and J usage is TRBJ2-2, with D possibly TRBD2 on 6 matching bases. This CDR3 contains 17 residues. V shed 4 bases and J shed 2 bases, with 17 bases lying between them. Germline V CDR1 and CDR2: SGHTA, FQGTGA. The full variable domain, rest sourced from reference TRBV7-3 and TRBJ2-2, is GAGVSQTPSNKVTEKGKYVELRCDPISGHTALYWYRQSLGQGPEFLIYFQGTGAADDSGLPNDRFFAVRPEGSVSTLKIQRTERGDSAVYLCASSSLGGLGNTGELFFGEGSRLTVL.

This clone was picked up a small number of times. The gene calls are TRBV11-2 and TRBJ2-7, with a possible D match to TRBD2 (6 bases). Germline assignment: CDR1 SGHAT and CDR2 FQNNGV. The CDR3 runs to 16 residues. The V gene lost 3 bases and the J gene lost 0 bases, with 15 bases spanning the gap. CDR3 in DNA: TGTGCCAGCAGCTTTCATAGCGGTCTCCCCTCCTACGAGCAGTACTTC. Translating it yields CASSFHSGLPSYEQYF.

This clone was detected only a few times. The CDR3 protein is CASSILAGYEQFF. As DNA, the CDR3 is TGTGCCAGTAGTATTCTAGCGGGATATGAGCAGTTCTTC. V usage is TRBV19 and J usage is TRBJ2-1; 9 bases are a match to TRBD2. Trimming at V came to 3 bases and at J to 8 bases, leaving 2 bases not matched to a gene. CDR3 length equals 13 residues. Germline lookup yields CDR1 LNHDA and CDR2 SQIVND (reference sequence). Based on the CDR3 plus reference TRBV19 and TRBJ2-1, the full variable domain is DGGITQSPKYLFRKEGQNVTLSCEQNLNHDAMYWYRQDPGQGLRLIYYSQIVNDFQKGDIAEGYSVSREKKESFPLTVTSAQKNPTAFYLCASSILAGYEQFFGPGTRLTVL.

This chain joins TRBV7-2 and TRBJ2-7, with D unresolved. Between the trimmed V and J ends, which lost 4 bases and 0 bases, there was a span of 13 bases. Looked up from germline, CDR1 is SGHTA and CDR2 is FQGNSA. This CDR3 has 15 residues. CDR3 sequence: CASSSSFISSYEQYF. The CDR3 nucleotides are TGTGCCAGCAGCTCCTCCTTTATTAGCTCCTACGAGCAGTACTTC.

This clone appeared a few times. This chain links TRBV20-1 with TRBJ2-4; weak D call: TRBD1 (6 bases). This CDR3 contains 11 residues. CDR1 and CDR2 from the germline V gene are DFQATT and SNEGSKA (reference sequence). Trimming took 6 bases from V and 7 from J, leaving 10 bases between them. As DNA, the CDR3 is TGCAGTGCCAACAGGGAGAACATTCAGTACTTC. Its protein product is CSANRENIQYF.

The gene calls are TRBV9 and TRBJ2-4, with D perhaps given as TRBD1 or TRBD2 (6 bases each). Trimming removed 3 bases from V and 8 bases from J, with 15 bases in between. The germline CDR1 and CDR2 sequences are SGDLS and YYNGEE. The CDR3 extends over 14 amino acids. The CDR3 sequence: CASSEGSGADIQYF. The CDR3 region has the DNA TGTGCCAGCAGCGAGGGGTCGGGGGCCGACATTCAGTACTTC.

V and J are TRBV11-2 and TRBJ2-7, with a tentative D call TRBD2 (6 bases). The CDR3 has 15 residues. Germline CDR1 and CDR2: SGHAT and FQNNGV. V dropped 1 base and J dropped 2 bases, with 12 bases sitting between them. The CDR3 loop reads CASSLVSGRTYEQYF. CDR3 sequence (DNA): TGTGCCAGCAGCTTAGTCTCCGGGAGAACCTACGAGCAGTACTTC.

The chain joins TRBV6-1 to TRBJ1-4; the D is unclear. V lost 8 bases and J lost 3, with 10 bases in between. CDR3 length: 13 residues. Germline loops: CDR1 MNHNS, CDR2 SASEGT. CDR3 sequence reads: CASADIPNEKLFF. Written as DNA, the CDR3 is TGTGCCAGCGCCGACATTCCTAATGAAAAACTGTTTTTT.

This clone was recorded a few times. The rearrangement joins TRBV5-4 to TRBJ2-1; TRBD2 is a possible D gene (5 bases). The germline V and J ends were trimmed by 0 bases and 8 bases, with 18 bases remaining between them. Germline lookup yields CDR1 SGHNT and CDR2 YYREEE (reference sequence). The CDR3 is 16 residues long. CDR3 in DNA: TGTGCCAGCAGCTTGGCGTTTGGGGTGGGAGCGGATGAGCAGTTCTTC. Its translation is CASSLAFGVGADEQFF.

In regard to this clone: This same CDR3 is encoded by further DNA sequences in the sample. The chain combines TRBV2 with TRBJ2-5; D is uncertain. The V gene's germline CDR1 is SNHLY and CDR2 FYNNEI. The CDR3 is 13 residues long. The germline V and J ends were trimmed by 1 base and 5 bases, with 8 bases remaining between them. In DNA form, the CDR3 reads TGTGCCAGCAGTGAAGGGGCCACGGAGACCCAGTACTTC. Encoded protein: CASSEGATETQYF.

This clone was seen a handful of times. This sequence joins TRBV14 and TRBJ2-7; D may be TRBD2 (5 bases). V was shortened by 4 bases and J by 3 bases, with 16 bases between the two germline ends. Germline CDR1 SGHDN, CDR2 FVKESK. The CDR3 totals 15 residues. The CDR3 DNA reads TGTGCCAGCAGCCCCATTAGGACTTCTCTCTACGAGCAGTACTTC. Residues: CASSPIRTSLYEQYF.

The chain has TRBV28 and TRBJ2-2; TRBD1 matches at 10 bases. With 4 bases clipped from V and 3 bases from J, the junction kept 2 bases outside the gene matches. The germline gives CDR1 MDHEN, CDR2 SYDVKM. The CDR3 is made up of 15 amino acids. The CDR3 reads CASSSTGGHTGELFF. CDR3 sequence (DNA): TGTGCCAGCAGTTCGACAGGGGGCCACACCGGGGAGCTGTTTTTT.

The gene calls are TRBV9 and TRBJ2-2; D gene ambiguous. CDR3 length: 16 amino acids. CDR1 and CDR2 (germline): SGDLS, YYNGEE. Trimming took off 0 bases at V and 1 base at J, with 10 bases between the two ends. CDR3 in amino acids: CASSVGAGWNTGELFF. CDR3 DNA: TGTGCCAGCAGCGTAGGGGCCGGTTGGAACACCGGGGAGCTGTTTTTT.

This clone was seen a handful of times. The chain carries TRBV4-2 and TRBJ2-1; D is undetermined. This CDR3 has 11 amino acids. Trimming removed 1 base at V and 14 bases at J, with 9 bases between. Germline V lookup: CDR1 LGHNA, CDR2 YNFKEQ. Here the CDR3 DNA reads TGTGCCAGCAGCCAAGGGGTTGTTAAGTTCTTC. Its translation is CASSQGVVKFF.

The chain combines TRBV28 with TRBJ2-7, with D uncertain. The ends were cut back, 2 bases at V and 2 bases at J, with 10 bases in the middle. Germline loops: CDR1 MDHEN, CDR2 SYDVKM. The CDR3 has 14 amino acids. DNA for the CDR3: TGTGCCAGCAGTTTAGGTCGTGGACCCTACGAGCAGTACTTC. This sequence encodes CASSLGRGPYEQYF.

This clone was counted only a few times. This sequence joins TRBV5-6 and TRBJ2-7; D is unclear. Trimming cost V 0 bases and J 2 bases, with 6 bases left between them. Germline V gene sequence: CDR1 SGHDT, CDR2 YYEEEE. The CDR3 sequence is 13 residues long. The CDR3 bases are TGTGCCAGCAGCTTGGAGGAGCCCTACGAGCAGTACTTC. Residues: CASSLEEPYEQYF. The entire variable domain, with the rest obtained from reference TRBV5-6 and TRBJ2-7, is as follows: DAGVTQSPTHLIKTRGQQVTLRCSPKSGHDTVSWYQQALGQGPQFIFQYYEEEERQRGNFPDRFSGHQFPNYSSELNVNALLLGDSALYLCASSLEEPYEQYFGPGTRLTVT.

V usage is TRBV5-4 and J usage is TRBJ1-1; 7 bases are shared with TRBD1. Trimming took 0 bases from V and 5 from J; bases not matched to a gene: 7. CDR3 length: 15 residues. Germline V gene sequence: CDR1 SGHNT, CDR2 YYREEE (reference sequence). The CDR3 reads CASSLGDRVPTEAFF. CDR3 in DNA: TGTGCCAGCAGCTTGGGAGACAGGGTACCGACTGAAGCTTTCTTT.

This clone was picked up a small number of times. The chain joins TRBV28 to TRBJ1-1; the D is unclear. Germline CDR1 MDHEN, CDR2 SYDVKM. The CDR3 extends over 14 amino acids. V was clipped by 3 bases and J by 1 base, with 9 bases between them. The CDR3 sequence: CASSFPQRNTEAFF. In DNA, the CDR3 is TGTGCCAGCAGTTTTCCGCAGAGGAACACTGAAGCTTTCTTT.

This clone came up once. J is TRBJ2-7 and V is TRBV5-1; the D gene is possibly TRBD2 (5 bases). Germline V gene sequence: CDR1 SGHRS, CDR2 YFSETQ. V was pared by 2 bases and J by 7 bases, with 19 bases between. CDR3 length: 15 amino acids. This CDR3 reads CASSFSQRTSREQYF. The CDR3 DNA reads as TGCGCCAGCAGCTTTAGTCAGCGGACCTCTCGGGAGCAGTACTTC.

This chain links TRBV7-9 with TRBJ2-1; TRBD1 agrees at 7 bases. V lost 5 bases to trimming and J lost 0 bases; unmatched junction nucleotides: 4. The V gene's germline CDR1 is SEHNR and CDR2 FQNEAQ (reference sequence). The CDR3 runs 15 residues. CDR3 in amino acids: CASSQRDSSYNEQFF. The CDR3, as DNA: TGTGCCAGCAGCCAAAGGGACAGCTCCTACAATGAGCAGTTCTTC.

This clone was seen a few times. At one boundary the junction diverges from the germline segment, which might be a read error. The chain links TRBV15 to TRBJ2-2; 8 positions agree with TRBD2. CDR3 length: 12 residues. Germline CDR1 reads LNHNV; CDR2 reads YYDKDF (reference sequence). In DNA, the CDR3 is TGTGCCACCAGCAGAGACGGGGGGGAGTTGTTTTTT. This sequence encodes CATSRDGGELFF.